This T cell receptor (beta chain) appears in the sequencing data of a study of T cell repertoires in cytomegalovirus infection. TCRdb independently ran MiXCR on the reads; one entry per CDR3 protein. The sample shows approximately 470,000 distinct CDR3 sequences, approximately 42% of them seen only once. V was cut by 0 bases and J by 5 bases, with 14 bases left in between. Germline values: CDR1 SGHRS, CDR2 YFSETQ. The CDR3 contains 15 residues. The study's findings and limits: Within the response measured ex vivo, HLA-C-restricted CMV-specific TCR beta clonotypes were dominant.

On this clonotype: Its antigen is currently unknown.

Here the sequenced sample was cultured PBMCs, taken from culture after CMV antigen stimulation. This receptor was identified in a human donor in good health (CMV status not recorded). Some clones in this sample may be carry-over from other donors' samples. The chain is built from TRBV5-1 and TRBJ1-2; weak D call: TRBD1 (6 bases). The CDR3 coding sequence is TGCGCCAGCAGCTTGGGACAGGCAACTGATTATGGCTACACCTTC. Translating gives CASSLGQATDYGYTF. Supplemented by reference TRBV5-1 and TRBJ1-2, the full variable domain reads KAGVTQTPRYLIKTRGQQVTLSCSPISGHRSVSWYQQTPGQGLQFLFEYFSETQRNKGNFPGRFSGRQFSNSRSEMNVSTLELGDSALYLCASSLGQATDYGYTFGSGTRLTVV.